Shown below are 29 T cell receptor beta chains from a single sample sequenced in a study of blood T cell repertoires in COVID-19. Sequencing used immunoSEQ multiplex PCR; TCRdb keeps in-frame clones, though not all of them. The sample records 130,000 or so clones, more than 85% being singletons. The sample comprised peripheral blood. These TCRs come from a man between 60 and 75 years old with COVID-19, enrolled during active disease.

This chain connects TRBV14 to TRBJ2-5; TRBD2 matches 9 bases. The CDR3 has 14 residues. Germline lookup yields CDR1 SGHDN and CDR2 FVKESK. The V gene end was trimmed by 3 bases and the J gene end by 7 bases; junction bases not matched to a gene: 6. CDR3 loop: CASSQASGDLTQYF. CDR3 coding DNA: TGTGCCAGCAGCCAGGCTAGCGGGGATTTGACCCAGTACTTC.

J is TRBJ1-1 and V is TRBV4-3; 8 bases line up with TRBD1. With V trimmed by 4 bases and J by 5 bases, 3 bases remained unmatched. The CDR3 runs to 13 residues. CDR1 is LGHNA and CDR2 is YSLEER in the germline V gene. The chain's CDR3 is CASSPGGATEAFF. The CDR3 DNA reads TGCGCCAGCAGCCCAGGGGGCGCGACTGAAGCTTTCTTT.

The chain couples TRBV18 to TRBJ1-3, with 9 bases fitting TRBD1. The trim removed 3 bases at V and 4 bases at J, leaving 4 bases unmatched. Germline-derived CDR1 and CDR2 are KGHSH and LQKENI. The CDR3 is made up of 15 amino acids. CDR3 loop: CASSPDRGRGNTIYF. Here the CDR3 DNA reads TGTGCCAGCTCACCCGACAGGGGGAGAGGAAACACCATATATTTT.

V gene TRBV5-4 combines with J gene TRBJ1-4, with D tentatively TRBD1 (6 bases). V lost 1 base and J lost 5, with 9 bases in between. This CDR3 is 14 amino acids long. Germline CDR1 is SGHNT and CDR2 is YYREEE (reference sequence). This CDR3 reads CASSLRGRNEKLFF. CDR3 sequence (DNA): TGTGCCAGCAGCTTGAGGGGGAGAAATGAAAAACTGTTTTTT.

Written as DNA, the CDR3 is TGTGCCAGCGCTCGTAGACAGGGATCGATCACTGAAGCTTTCTTT. This gives the protein CASARRQGSITEAFF. The chain joins TRBV2 to TRBJ1-1; 7 bases fit TRBD1. Germline CDR1 is SNHLY and CDR2 is FYNNEI. The CDR3 loop spans 15 amino acids. The V and J ends lost 8 bases and 4 bases, in that order; junction bases with no gene match: 13.

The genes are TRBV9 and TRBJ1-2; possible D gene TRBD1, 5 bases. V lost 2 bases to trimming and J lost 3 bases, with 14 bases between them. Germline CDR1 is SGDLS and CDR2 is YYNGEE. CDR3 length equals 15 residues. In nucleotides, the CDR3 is TGTGCCAGCAGCGTTTCAGACGGGGGGGACTATGGCTACACCTTC. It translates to CASSVSDGGDYGYTF.

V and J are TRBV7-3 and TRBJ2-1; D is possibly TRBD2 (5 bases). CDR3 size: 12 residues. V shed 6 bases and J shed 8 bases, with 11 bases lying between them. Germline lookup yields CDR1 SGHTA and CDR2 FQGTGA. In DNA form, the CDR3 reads TGTGCCAGCAGGGCCGGGGTGGATGAGCAGTTCTTC. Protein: CASRAGVDEQFF. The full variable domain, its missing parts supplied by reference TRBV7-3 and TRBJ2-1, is GAGVSQTPSNKVTEKGKYVELRCDPISGHTALYWYRQSLGQGPEFLIYFQGTGAADDSGLPNDRFFAVRPEGSVSTLKIQRTERGDSAVYLCASRAGVDEQFFGPGTRLTVL.

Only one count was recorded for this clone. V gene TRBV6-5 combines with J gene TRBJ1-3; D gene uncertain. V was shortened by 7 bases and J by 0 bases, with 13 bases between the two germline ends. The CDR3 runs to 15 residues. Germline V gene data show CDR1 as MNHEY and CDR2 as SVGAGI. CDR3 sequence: CASISQTYSGNTIYF. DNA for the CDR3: TGTGCCAGCATATCACAGACCTACTCTGGAAACACCATATATTTT.

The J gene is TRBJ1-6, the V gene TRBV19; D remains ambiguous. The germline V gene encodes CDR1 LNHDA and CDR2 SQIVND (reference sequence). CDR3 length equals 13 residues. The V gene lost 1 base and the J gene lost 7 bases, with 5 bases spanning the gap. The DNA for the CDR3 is TGTGCCAGTAGTATAGGTCCAAATTCACCCCTCCACTTT. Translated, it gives CASSIGPNSPLHF.

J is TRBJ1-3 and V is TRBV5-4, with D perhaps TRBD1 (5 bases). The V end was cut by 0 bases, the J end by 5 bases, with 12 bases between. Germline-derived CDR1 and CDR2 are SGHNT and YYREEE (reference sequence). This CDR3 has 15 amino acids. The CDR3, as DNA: TGTGCCAGCAGCTTGGTTGGCGGGGGAAGAAACACCATATATTTT. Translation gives CASSLVGGGRNTIYF.

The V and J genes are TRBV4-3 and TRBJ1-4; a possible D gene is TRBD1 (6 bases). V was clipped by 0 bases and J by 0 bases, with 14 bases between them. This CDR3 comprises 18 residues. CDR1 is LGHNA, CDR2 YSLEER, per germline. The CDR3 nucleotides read TGCGCCAGCAGCCAAGATACCGGGACATTTGCAACTAATGAAAAACTGTTTTTT. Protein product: CASSQDTGTFATNEKLFF.

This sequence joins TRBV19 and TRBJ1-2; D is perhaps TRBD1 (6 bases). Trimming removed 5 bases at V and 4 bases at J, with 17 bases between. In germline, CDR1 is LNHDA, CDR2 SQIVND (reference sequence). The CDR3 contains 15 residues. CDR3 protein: CASSPQQTGVYGYTF. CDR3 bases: TGTGCCAGTAGTCCCCAACAGACAGGAGTCTATGGCTACACCTTC.

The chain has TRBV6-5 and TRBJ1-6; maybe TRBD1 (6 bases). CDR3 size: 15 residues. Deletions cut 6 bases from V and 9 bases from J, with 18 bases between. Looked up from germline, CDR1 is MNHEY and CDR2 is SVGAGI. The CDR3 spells CASRLTGPGSSPLHF. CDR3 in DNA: TGTGCCAGCAGGCTGACAGGCCCGGGTTCTTCACCCCTCCACTTT.

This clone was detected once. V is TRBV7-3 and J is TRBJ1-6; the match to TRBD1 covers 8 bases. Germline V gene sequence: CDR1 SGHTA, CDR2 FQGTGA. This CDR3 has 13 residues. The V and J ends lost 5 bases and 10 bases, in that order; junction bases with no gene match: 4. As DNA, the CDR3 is TGTGCCAGCAGCCACGGACAGGGATCACCCCTCCACTTT. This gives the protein CASSHGQGSPLHF.

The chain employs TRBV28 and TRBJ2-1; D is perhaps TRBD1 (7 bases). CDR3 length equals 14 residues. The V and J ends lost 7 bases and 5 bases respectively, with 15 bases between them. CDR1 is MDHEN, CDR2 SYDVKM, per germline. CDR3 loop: CASIAGTVNNEQFF. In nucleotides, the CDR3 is TGTGCCAGCATTGCGGGGACAGTTAACAATGAGCAGTTCTTC.

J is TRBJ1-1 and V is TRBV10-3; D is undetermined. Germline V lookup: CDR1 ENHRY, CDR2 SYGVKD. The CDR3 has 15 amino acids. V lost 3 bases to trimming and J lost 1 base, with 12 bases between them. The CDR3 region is CAISDTWQANTEAFF. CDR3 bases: TGTGCCATCAGTGATACGTGGCAGGCGAACACTGAAGCTTTCTTT.

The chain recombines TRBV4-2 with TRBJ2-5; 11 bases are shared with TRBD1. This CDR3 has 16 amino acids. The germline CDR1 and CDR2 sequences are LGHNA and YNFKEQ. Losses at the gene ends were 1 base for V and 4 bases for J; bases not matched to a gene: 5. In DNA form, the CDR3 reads TGTGCCAGCAGCCAAGGAGTGGGACAGGGGGGAGAGACCCAGTACTTC. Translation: CASSQGVGQGGETQYF.

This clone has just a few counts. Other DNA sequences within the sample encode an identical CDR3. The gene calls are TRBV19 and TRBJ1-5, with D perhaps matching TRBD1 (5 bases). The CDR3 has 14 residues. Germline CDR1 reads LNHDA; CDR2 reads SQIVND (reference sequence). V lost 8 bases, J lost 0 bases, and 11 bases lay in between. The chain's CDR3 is CASGQGYSNQPQHF. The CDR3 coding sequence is TGTGCCAGTGGTCAGGGATATAGCAATCAGCCCCAGCATTTT.

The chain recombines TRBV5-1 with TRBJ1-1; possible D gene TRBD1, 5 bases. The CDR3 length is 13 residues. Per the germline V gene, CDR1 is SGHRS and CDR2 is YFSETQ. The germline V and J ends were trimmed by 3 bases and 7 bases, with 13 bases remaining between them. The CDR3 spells CASSSPGDSEAFF. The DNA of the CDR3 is TGCGCCAGCAGCTCCCCGGGAGACAGTGAAGCTTTCTTT. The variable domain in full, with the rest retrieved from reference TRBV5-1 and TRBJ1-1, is KAGVTQTPRYLIKTRGQQVTLSCSPISGHRSVSWYQQTPGQGLQFLFEYFSETQRNKGNFPGRFSGRQFSNSRSEMNVSTLELGDSALYLCASSSPGDSEAFFGQGTRLTVV.

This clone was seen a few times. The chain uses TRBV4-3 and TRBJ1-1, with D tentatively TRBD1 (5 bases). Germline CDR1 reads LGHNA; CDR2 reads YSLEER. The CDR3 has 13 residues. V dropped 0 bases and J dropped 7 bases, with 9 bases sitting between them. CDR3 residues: CASSQEGHREAFF. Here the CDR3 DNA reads TGCGCCAGCAGCCAAGAAGGACACCGTGAAGCTTTCTTT.

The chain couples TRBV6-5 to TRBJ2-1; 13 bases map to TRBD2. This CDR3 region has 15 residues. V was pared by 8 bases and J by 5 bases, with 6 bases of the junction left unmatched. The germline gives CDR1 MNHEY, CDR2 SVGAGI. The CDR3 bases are TGTGCCAGCGCAGGACTAGCGGGGGCAAACAATGAGCAGTTCTTC. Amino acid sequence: CASAGLAGANNEQFF.

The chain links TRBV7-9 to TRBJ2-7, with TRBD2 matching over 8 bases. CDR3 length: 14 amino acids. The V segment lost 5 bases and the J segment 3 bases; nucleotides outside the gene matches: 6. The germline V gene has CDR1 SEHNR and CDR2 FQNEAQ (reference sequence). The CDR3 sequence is CASSLTSGGYEQYF. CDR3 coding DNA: TGTGCCAGCAGCCTAACAAGCGGGGGCTACGAGCAGTACTTC.

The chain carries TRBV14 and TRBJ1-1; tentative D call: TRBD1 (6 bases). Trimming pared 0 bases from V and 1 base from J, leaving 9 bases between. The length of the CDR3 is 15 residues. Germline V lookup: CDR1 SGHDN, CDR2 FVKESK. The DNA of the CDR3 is TGTGCCAGCAGCCAAGAGTGGGGGCGGAACACTGAAGCTTTCTTT. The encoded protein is CASSQEWGRNTEAFF.

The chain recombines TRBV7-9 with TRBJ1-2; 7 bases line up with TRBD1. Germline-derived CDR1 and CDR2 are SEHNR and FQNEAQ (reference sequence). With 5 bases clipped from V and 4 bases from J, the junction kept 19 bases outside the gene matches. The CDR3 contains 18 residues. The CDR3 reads CASSQGSGRGDRRYGYTF. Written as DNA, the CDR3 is TGTGCCAGCAGCCAAGGTTCGGGCAGGGGGGATCGGCGCTATGGCTACACCTTC.

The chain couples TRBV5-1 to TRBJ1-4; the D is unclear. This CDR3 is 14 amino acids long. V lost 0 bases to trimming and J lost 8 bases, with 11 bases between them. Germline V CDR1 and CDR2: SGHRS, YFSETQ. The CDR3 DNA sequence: TGCGCCAGCAGCTTGGCTACAACGGGGGAAAAACTGTTTTTT. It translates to CASSLATTGEKLFF.

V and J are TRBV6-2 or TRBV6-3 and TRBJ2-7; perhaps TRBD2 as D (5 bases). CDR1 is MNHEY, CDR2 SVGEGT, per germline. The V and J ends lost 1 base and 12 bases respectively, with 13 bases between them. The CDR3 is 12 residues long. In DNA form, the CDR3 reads TGTGCCAGCAGTTACTTGGACTTTCAGACGTACTTC. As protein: CASSYLDFQTYF.

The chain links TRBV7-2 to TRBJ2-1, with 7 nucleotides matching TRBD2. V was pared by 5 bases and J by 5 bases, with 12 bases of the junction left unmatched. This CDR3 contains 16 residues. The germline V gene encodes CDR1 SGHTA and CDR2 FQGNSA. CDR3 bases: TGTGCCAGCAGCCCTTTTAGGGGAGGGCAGGACAATGAGCAGTTCTTC. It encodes CASSPFRGGQDNEQFF.

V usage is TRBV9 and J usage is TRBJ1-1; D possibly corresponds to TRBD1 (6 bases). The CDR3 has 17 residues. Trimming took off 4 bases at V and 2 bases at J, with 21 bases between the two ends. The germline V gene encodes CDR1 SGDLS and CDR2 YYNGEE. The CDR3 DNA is TGTGCCAGCAGCAGTAAGTTGCGGGGGCAAGTCAACACTGAAGCTTTCTTT. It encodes CASSSKLRGQVNTEAFF.

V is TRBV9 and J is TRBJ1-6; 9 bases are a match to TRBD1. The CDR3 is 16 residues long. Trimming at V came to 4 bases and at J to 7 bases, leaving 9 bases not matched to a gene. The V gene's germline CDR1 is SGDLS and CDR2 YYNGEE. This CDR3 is CASSPRDRDMNSPLHF. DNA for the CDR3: TGTGCCAGCAGCCCCCGGGACAGGGATATGAATTCACCCCTCCACTTT.